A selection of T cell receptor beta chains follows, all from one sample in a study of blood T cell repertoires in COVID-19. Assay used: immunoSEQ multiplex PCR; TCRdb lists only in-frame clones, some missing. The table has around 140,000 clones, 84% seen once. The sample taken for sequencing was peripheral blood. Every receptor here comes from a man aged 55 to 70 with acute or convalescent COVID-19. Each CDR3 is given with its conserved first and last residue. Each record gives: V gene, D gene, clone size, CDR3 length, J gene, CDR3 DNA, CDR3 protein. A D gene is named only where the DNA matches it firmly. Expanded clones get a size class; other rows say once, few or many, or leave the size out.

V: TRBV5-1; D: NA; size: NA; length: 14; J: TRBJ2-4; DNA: TGCGCCAGCAGCTTGGGGACAGCAAAAAACATTCAGTACTTC; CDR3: CASSLGTAKNIQYF
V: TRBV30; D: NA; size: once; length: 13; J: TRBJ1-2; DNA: TGTGCCTGGAGTGTAATACGGGGGGATGGCTACACCTTC; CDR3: CAWSVIRGDGYTF
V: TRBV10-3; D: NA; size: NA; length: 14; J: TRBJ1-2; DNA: TGTGCCATCAGCGCTGGGGCAGCTAACTATGGCTACACCTTC; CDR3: CAISAGAANYGYTF
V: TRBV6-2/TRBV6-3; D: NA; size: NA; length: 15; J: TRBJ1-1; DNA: TGTGCCAGCAACCCACCCGCAGGGCTGAACACTGAAGCTTTCTTT; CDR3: CASNPPAGLNTEAFF
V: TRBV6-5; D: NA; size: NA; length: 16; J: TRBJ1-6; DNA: TGTGCCAGCAGTTCACTTTGGGGCAGTTCTAATTCACCCCTCCACTTT; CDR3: CASSSLWGSSNSPLHF
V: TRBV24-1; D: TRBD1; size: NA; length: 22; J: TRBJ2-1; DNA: TGTGCCACCAGTGATTTAGCCGGACCGGGACAGGGGGTCCCCAGCTCCTACAATGAGCAGTTCTTC; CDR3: CATSDLAGPGQGVPSSYNEQFF
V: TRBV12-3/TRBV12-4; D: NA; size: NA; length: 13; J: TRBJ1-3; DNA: TGTGCCAGCAGCCGGGACACTGGAAACACCATATATTTT; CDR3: CASSRDTGNTIYF
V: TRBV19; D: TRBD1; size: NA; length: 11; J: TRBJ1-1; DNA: TGTGCCAGTTACAGGGGGCCAGAAGCTTTCTTT; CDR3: CASYRGPEAFF
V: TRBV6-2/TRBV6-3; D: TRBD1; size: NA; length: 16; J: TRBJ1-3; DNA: TGTGCCAGCAGTGAGACCGGGACAGGGTCTGGAAACACCATATATTTT; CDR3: CASSETGTGSGNTIYF
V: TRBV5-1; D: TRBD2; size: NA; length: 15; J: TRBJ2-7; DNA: TGCGCCAGCAGCCGGACTAGTATGGGGTCCTACGAGCAGTACTTC; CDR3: CASSRTSMGSYEQYF
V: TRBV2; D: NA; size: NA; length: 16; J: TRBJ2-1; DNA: TGTGCCAGCAGTGGAAATTGGCGGGGCTCCTACAATGAGCAGTTCTTC; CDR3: CASSGNWRGSYNEQFF
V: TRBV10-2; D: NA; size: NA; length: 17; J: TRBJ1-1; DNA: TGCGCCAGCAGTGAGATCTCTGGCAGGCCGGTGAACACTGAAGCTTTCTTT; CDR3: CASSEISGRPVNTEAFF
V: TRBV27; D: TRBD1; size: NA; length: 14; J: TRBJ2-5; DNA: TGTGCCAGCAGTTGGGACAGCTACCAAGAGACCCAGTACTTC; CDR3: CASSWDSYQETQYF
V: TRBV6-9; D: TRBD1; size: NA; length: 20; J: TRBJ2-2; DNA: TGTGCCAGCACCCACGCCCCCATAGTACAGGGGCGAAGGTCCACCGGGGAGCTGTTTTTT; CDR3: CASTHAPIVQGRRSTGELFF
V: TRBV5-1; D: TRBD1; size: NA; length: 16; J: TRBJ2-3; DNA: TGCGCCAGCAGCCGAGGGGCAGGGGGCTTTACAGATACGCAGTATTTT; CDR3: CASSRGAGGFTDTQYF
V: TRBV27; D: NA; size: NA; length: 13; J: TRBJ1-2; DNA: TGTGCCAGCAGTTTCGGCCCGACATTCGGCTACACCTTC; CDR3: CASSFGPTFGYTF
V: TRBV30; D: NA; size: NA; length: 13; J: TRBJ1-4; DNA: TGTGCCTGGAGTGTAGCCCCCTCAGGGAAACTGTTTTTT; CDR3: CAWSVAPSGKLFF
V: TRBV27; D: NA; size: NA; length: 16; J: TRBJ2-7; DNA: TGTGCCAGCAGTTTACCTACAGGGTCCGGGATCTACGAGCAGTACTTC; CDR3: CASSLPTGSGIYEQYF